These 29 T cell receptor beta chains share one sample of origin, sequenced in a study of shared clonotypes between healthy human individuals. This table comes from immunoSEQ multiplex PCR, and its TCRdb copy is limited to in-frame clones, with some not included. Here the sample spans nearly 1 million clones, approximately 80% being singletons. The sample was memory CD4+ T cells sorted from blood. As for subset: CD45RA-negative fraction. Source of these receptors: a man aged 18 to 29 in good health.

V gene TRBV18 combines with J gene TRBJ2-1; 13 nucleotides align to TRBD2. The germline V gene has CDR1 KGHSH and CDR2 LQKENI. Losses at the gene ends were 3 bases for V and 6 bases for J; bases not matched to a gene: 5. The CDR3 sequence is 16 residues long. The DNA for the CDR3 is TGTGCCAGCTCACCCGGACTAGCGGGAGTCTCCAATGAGCAGTTCTTC. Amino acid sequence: CASSPGLAGVSNEQFF.

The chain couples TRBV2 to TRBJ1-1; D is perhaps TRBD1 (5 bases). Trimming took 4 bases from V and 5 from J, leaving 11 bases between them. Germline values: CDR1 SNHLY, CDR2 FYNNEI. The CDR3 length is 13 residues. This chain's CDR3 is CASSGDVGTEAFF. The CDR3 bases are TGTGCCAGCAGTGGGGACGTTGGTACTGAAGCTTTCTTT.

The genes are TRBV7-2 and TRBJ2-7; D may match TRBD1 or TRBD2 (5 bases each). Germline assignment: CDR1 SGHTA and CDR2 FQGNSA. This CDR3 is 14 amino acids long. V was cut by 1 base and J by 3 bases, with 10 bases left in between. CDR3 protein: CASSLDTGLYEQYF. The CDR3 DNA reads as TGTGCCAGCAGCTTAGATACAGGACTCTACGAGCAGTACTTC. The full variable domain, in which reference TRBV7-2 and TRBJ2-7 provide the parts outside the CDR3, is GAGVSQSPSNKVTEKGKDVELRCDPISGHTALYWYRQSLGQGLEFLIYFQGNSAPDKSGLPSDRFSAERTGGSVSTLTIQRTQQEDSAVYLCASSLDTGLYEQYFGPGTRLTVT.

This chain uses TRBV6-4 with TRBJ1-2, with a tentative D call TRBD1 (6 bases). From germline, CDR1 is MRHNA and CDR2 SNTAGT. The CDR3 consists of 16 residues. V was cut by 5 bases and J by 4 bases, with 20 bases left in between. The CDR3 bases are TGTGCCAGCAGTTCCCGGACAGCTACTCGGGGCTATGGCTACACCTTC. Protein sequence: CASSSRTATRGYGYTF.

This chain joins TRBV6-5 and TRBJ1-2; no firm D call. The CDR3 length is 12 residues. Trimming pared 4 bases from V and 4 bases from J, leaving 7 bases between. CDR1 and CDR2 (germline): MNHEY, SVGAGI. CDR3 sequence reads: CASSSPTYGYTF. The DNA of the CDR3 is TGTGCCAGCAGTTCCCCAACCTATGGCTACACCTTC.

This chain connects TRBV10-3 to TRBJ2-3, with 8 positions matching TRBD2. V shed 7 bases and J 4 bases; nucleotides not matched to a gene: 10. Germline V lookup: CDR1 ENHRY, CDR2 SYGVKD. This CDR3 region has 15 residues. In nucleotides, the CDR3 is TGTGCCATCACCTCCGCGGGGGGAGCTCCAGATACGCAGTATTTT. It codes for CAITSAGGAPDTQYF.

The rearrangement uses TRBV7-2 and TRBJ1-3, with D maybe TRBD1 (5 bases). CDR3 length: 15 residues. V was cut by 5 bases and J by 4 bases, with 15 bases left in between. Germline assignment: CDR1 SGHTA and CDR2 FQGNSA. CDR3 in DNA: TGTGCCAGCAGCCCACCCGGGGCGCGGGGAAACACCATATATTTT. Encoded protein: CASSPPGARGNTIYF.

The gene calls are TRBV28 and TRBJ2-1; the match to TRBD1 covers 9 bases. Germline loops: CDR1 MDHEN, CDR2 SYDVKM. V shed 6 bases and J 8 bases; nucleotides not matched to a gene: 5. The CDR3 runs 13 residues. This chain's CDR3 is CASRTGGWDEQFF. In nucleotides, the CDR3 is TGTGCCAGCAGAACAGGGGGCTGGGATGAGCAGTTCTTC.

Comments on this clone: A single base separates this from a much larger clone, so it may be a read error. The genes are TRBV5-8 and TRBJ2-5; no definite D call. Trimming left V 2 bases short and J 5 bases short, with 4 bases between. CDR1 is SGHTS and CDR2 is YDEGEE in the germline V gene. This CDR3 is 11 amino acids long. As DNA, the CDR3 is TGTGCCAGCAGCTTTAGGGAGACCCAGTACTTC. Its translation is CASSFRETQYF.

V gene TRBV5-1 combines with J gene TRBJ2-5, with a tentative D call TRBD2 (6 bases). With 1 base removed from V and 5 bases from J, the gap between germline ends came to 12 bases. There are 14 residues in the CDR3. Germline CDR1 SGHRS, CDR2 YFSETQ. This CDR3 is CASSLSGAPETQYF. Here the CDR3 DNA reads TGCGCCAGCAGCTTGTCGGGAGCCCCGGAGACCCAGTACTTC.

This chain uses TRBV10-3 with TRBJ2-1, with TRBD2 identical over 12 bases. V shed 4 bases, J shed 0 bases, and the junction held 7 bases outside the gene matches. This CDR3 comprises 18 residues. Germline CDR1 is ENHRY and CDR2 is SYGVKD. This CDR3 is CAISAGLAGSSSYNEQFF. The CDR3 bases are TGTGCCATCAGTGCCGGACTAGCGGGGTCTAGCTCCTACAATGAGCAGTTCTTC.

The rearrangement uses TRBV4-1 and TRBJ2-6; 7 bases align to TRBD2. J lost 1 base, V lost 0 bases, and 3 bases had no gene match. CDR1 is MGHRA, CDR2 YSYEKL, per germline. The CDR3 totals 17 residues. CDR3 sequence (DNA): TGCGCCAGCAGCCAAGAGCTAGCGGCTTCTGGGGCCAACGTCCTGACTTTC. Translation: CASSQELAASGANVLTF.

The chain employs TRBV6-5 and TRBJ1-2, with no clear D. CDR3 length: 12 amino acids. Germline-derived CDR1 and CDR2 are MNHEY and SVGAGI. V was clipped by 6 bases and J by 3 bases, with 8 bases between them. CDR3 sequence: CASSTPDYGYTF. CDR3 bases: TGTGCCAGCAGCACACCAGACTATGGCTACACCTTC.

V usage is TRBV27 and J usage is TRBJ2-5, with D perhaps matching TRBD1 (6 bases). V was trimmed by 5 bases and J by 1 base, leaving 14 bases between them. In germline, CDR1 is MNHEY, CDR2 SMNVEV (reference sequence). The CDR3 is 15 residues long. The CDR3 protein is CASSPSQGRQETQYF. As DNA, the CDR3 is TGTGCCAGCAGTCCATCACAGGGTCGCCAAGAGACCCAGTACTTC.

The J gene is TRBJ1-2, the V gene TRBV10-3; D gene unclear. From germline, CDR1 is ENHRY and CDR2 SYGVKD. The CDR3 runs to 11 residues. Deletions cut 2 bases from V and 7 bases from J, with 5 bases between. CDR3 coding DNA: TGTGCCATCAGTGAGACTGGTGGCTACACCTTC. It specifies CAISETGGYTF.

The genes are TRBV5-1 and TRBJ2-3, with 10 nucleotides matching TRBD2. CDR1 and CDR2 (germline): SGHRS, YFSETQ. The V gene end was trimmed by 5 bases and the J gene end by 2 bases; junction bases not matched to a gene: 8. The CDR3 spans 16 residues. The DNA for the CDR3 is TGCGCCAGCAGTCGCATAGCGGGGGGTTTCACAGATACGCAGTATTTT. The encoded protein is CASSRIAGGFTDTQYF. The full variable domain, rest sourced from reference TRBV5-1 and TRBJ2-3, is KAGVTQTPRYLIKTRGQQVTLSCSPISGHRSVSWYQQTPGQGLQFLFEYFSETQRNKGNFPGRFSGRQFSNSRSEMNVSTLELGDSALYLCASSRIAGGFTDTQYFGPGTRLTVL.

CDR3 sequence: CASSLGGPSSYNEQFF. Here the CDR3 DNA reads TGTGCCAGCAGCTTAGGTGGTCCTAGCTCCTACAATGAGCAGTTCTTC. The chain employs TRBV7-6 and TRBJ2-1, with no clear D. Trimming removed 1 base at V and 0 bases at J, with 10 bases between. In germline, CDR1 is SGHVS, CDR2 FNYEAQ. The CDR3 spans 16 residues.

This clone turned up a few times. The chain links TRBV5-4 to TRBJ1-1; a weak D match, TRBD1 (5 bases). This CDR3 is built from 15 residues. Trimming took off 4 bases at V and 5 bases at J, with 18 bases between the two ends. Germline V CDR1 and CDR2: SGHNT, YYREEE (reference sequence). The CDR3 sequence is CASSPIQGGDTEAFF. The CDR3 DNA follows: TGTGCCAGCAGCCCAATCCAGGGAGGGGATACTGAAGCTTTCTTT.

CDR3 in DNA: TGTGCCAGCACTCCCGCCGGGACAGGGAACTACGAGCAGTACTTC. Its translation is CASTPAGTGNYEQYF. The gene calls are TRBV6-5 and TRBJ2-7; TRBD1 matches at 9 bases. V lost 7 bases to trimming and J lost 3 bases; unmatched junction nucleotides: 10. Per the germline V gene, CDR1 is MNHEY and CDR2 is SVGAGI. The CDR3 extends over 15 amino acids.

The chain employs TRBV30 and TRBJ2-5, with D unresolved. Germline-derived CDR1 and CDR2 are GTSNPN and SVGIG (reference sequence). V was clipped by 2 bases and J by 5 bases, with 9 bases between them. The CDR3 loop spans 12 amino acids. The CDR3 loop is CAWSNAGETQYF. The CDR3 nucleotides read TGTGCCTGGAGTAACGCCGGGGAGACCCAGTACTTC.

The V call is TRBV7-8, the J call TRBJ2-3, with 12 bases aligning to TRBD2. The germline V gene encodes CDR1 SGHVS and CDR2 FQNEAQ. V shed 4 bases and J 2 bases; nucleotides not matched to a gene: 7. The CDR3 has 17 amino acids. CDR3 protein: CASSSRLAGVATDTQYF. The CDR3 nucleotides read TGTGCCAGCAGCTCCAGACTAGCGGGAGTCGCCACAGATACGCAGTATTTT.

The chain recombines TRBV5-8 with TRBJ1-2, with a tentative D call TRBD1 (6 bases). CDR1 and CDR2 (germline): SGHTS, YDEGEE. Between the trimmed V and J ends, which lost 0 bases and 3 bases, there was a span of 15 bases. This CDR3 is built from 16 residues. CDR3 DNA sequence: TGTGCCAGCAGCTTGGTATATGGGGGGCTCGACTATGGCTACACCTTC. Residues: CASSLVYGGLDYGYTF.

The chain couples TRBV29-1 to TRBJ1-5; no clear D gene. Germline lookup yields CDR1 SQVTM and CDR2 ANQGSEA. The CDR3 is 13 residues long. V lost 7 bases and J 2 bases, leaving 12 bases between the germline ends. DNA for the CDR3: TGCAGCGCTGGGAATGGGGGCAATCAGCCCCAGCATTTT. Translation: CSAGNGGNQPQHF. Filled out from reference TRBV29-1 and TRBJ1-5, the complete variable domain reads SAVISQKPSRDICQRGTSLTIQCQVDSQVTMMFWYRQQPGQSLTLIATANQGSEATYESGFVIDKFPISRPNLTFSTLTVSNMSPEDSSIYLCSAGNGGNQPQHFGDGTRLSIL.

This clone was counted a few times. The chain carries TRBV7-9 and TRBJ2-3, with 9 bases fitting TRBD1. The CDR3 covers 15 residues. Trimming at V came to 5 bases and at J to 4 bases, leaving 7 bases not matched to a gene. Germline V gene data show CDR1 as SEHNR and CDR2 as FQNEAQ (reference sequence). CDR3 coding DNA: TGTGCCAGCAGCCGACCTCGGACAGGGGCAGATACGCAGTATTTT. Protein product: CASSRPRTGADTQYF. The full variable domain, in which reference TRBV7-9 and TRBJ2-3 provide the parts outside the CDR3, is DTGVSQNPRHKITKRGQNVTFRCDPISEHNRLYWYRQTLGQGPEFLTYFQNEAQLEKSRLLSDRFSAERPKGSFSTLEIQRTEQGDSAMYLCASSRPRTGADTQYFGPGTRLTVL.

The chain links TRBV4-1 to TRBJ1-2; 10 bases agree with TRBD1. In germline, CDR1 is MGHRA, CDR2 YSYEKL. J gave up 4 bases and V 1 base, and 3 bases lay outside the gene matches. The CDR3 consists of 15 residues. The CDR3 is CASSQVGQGGYGYTF. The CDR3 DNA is TGCGCCAGCAGCCAAGTCGGACAGGGGGGCTATGGCTACACCTTC.

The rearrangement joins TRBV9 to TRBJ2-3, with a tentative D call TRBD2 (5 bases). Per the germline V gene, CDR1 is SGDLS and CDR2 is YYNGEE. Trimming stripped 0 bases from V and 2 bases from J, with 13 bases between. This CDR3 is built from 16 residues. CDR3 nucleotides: TGTGCCAGCAGCGTAGGTTCTAGCTTAATCACAGATACGCAGTATTTT. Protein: CASSVGSSLITDTQYF.

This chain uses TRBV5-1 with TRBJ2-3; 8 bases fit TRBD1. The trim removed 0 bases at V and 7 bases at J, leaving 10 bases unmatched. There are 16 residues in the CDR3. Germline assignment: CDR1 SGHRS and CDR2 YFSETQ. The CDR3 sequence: CASSLGHAGGGNTQYF. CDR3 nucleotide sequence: TGCGCCAGCAGCTTGGGCCACGCAGGGGGCGGAAATACGCAGTATTTT.

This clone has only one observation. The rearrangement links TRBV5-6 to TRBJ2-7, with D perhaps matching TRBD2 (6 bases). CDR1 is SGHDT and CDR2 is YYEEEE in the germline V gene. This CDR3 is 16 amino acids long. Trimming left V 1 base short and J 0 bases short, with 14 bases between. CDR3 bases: TGTGCCAGCAGCTTGTGGAGGGGCCGGAGCTCCTACGAGCAGTACTTC. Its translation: CASSLWRGRSSYEQYF.

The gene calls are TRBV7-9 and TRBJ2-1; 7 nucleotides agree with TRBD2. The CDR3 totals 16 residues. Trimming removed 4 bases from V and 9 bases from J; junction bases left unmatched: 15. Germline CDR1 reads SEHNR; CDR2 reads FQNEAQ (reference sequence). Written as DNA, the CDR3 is TGTGCCAGCAGCTCCCTAAGTAGCGGGTGGAGAAGTGAGCAGTTCTTC. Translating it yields CASSSLSSGWRSEQFF.